Below, one TCR beta chain is given with its context. V shed 4 bases and J 1 base; nucleotides not matched to a gene: 3. This CDR3 region has 16 residues. Germline CDR1 SGHTA, CDR2 FQGNSA. Assay used: immunoSEQ multiplex PCR; TCRdb lists only in-frame clones, some missing. Of a few hundred thousand clones listed, approximately 92% were seen once; the top ten hold 5% to 8%. The data were taken from a study of control samples from healthy donors and cancer patients. The material sequenced was PBMCs. The chain employs TRBV7-2 and TRBJ2-2, with 10 bases that match TRBD2. This TCR derives from a man between 40 and 49 years old with head and neck cancer. In DNA, the CDR3 is TGTGCCAGCAGCTCCTGGACTAGCGGGAACACCGGGGAGCTGTTTTTT. Encoded protein: CASSSWTSGNTGELFF.